The sequence of this T cell receptor (beta chain) was determined in a study of blood T cell repertoires in COVID-19. Turning to the study itself: COVID-19 samples collected from the United States, Italy and Spain covered acute and convalescent phases.

Study processing details: Using reference gene primer amplification, nucleated cell counts were estimated. The protocol was immunoSEQ multiplex PCR, while the TCRdb copy is restricted to in-frame clones and leaves out a portion. D and trimming were read from the DNA, whereas the V and J calls and clone size are those reported in that table. The data contain some 270,000 clones, about 86% of them singletons. The length of the CDR3 is 13 residues. J was trimmed by 5 bases and V by 6 bases; bases with no gene match: 6. Sequencing was done on a sample of PBMCs or T cells enriched from blood (not recorded which). This receptor was obtained from a man between 50 and 59 years old who had recovered from COVID-19. The V call is TRBV12-3 or TRBV12-4, the J call TRBJ1-2; TRBD1 matches 7 bases. CDR3 DNA sequence: TGTGCCAGCAGGCCAGACAGGGTTTATGGCTACACCTTC. Protein product: CASRPDRVYGYTF.